The sequence of this T cell receptor (beta chain) was determined in a study of blood T cell repertoires in COVID-19. On the study more broadly: There were acute and convalescent COVID-19 samples, and they came from the United States, Italy and Spain.

Under the authors' procedure: It was from reference gene primer amplification that nucleated cell counts were estimated. Repertoires were generated with immunoSEQ multiplex PCR, while TCRdb's copy carries only in-frame clones and drops some. That table is the source of V, J and clone size, and D and trimming were worked out from the DNA. There are tens of thousands of clones in the sample; 84% occur only once, and about 4.3% lies in the top ten. V shed 4 bases, J shed 1 base, and the junction held 7 bases outside the gene matches. Germline V CDR1 and CDR2: SGHNT, YYREEE (reference sequence). The CDR3 consists of 16 residues.

Sequenced: peripheral blood. The sequence derives from a woman aged 60 to 75 with acute or convalescent COVID-19. The chain combines TRBV5-4 with TRBJ2-2; 7 bases agree with TRBD2. The CDR3 nucleotides are TGTGCCAGCAGCCTGGGAGGCGGGGGGAACACCGGGGAGCTGTTTTTT. Encoded protein: CASSLGGGGNTGELFF.